Listed here are 3 T cell receptor beta chains from one sample, sequenced in a study of T cells in Graves' hyperthyroidism and ophthalmopathy. Amplified TCR beta CDR3 regions came from RNA transcripts. Initially, a first-round RT-PCR of the TCR CDR3 employed the HTBI primer set. TCRdb used MiXCR to reprocess the multiplex PCR reads, holding one entry per CDR3 protein. The sample yields about 500,000 distinct CDR3 sequences, about 16% seen once. Sequencing was carried out using blood. These receptors were obtained from a woman in her twenties or thirties with Graves' ophthalmopathy.

The chain uses TRBV13 and TRBJ2-3; a possible D gene is TRBD2 (5 bases). Germline loops: CDR1 PRHDT, CDR2 FYEKMQ (reference sequence). The V end was cut by 4 bases, the J end by 2 bases, with 16 bases between. CDR3 length: 16 residues. The DNA for the CDR3 is TGTGCCAGCAGCTCCCTCGGTCTAGCAGCCACAGATACGCAGTATTTT. It specifies CASSSLGLAATDTQYF.

This clonotype was detected many times. The chain is built from TRBV4-2 and TRBJ2-5; 9 bases match TRBD2. Trimming at V came to 4 bases and at J to 5 bases, leaving 11 bases not matched to a gene. The CDR3 has 16 residues. Germline V gene lookup returns CDR1 LGHNA and CDR2 YNFKEQ. CDR3 bases: TGTGCCAGCAGCCCCCTAGCGGGATACGAGAGGGAGACCCAGTACTTC. Its translation is CASSPLAGYERETQYF.

The V and J genes are TRBV29-1 and TRBJ2-7; D gene ambiguous. The CDR3 is made up of 12 amino acids. Trimming left V 3 bases short and J 3 bases short, with 9 bases between. The germline gives CDR1 SQVTM, CDR2 ANQGSEA. The CDR3 nucleotides read TGCAGCGTTGAGACCAGAGGCTACGAGCAGTACTTC. Translation: CSVETRGYEQYF.